A selection of T cell receptor beta chains follows, all from one sample in a study of beta chain features in type 1 diabetes. The protocol was immunoSEQ multiplex PCR, while the TCRdb copy is restricted to in-frame clones and leaves out a portion. The data contain 620,000 or so clones, 15% to 19% of them singletons. The sequencing input was naive CD4+ T cells from blood. Receptor source: a man younger than 30 in good health. Each CDR3 is given without its conserved first and last residue. D genes are given only for firm matches.

CDR3aa: ASGLAGPNEQF
d_gene: TRBD2
len: 11
v_gene: TRBV7-9
j_gene: TRBJ2-1

CDR3aa: ASSWGAQGETQY
d_gene: -
len: 12
v_gene: TRBV7-9
j_gene: TRBJ2-5

CDR3aa: ASREGAYYGYT
d_gene: -
len: 11
v_gene: TRBV28
j_gene: TRBJ1-2

CDR3aa: ASSRPDRGSGYT
d_gene: TRBD1
len: 12
v_gene: TRBV7-9
j_gene: TRBJ1-2

CDR3aa: ASSIPESGNEQF
d_gene: -
len: 12
v_gene: TRBV5-1
j_gene: TRBJ2-1

CDR3aa: ASSLQGARGYT
d_gene: TRBD1
len: 11
v_gene: TRBV5-4
j_gene: TRBJ1-2

CDR3aa: ASSVVGSDPNYGYT
d_gene: -
len: 14
v_gene: TRBV9
j_gene: TRBJ1-2

CDR3aa: ASSQGRTSGSWDTQY
d_gene: TRBD2
len: 15
v_gene: TRBV4-3
j_gene: TRBJ2-3

CDR3aa: ASSIRTGGYEQY
d_gene: TRBD1
len: 12
v_gene: TRBV5-4
j_gene: TRBJ2-7

CDR3aa: ASSLMQSNTGELF
d_gene: -
len: 13
v_gene: TRBV7-3
j_gene: TRBJ2-2

CDR3aa: ASRLPLVGAETQY
d_gene: -
len: 13
v_gene: TRBV7-9
j_gene: TRBJ2-5

CDR3aa: ASSDRGVWSYNSPLH
d_gene: -
len: 15
v_gene: TRBV25-1
j_gene: TRBJ1-6

CDR3aa: ASSPGRGQGPYEQY
d_gene: TRBD1
len: 14
v_gene: TRBV11-1
j_gene: TRBJ2-7

CDR3aa: ASSLPGGWTEAF
d_gene: TRBD1
len: 12
v_gene: TRBV5-4
j_gene: TRBJ1-1

CDR3aa: AREAGREQY
d_gene: -
len: 9
v_gene: TRBV9
j_gene: TRBJ2-7

CDR3aa: ASSQQGARTDTQY
d_gene: TRBD1
len: 13
v_gene: TRBV7-2
j_gene: TRBJ2-3

CDR3aa: ASSQDPPQGGRYEQY
d_gene: -
len: 15
v_gene: TRBV4-3
j_gene: TRBJ2-7

CDR3aa: ASSPGWGTEAF
d_gene: -
len: 11
v_gene: TRBV18
j_gene: TRBJ1-1

CDR3aa: ASSEAGGS
d_gene: -
len: 8
v_gene: TRBV6-1
j_gene: TRBJ1-1

CDR3aa: ASSFAGSPFASRNNEQF
d_gene: -
len: 17
v_gene: TRBV5-1
j_gene: TRBJ2-1

CDR3aa: ASSSSGAKNIQY
d_gene: -
len: 12
v_gene: TRBV28
j_gene: TRBJ2-4

CDR3aa: ASNEGGTTDTQY
d_gene: -
len: 12
v_gene: TRBV9
j_gene: TRBJ2-3

CDR3aa: SVVIDQASKAQH
d_gene: -
len: 12
v_gene: TRBV29-1
j_gene: TRBJ1-5

CDR3aa: ASSGGGATNEKLF
d_gene: -
len: 13
v_gene: TRBV6-5
j_gene: TRBJ1-4

CDR3aa: ASSSRISTDTQY
d_gene: -
len: 12
v_gene: TRBV5-1
j_gene: TRBJ2-3

CDR3aa: ASSVGLAGSDGELF
d_gene: TRBD2
len: 14
v_gene: TRBV9
j_gene: TRBJ2-2

CDR3aa: ASSQVGGGSNQPQH
d_gene: -
len: 14
v_gene: TRBV4-1
j_gene: TRBJ1-5

CDR3aa: ASSSREGLYEQY
d_gene: TRBD2
len: 12
v_gene: TRBV9
j_gene: TRBJ2-7

CDR3aa: ASSPGTGESQPQH
d_gene: TRBD1
len: 13
v_gene: TRBV18
j_gene: TRBJ1-5

CDR3aa: ASSVVGTGELF
d_gene: -
len: 11
v_gene: TRBV9
j_gene: TRBJ2-2

CDR3aa: ASSQDVGIMNTEAF
d_gene: -
len: 14
v_gene: TRBV4-2
j_gene: TRBJ1-1

CDR3aa: ASRLGTGLQPQH
d_gene: -
len: 12
v_gene: TRBV12-2
j_gene: TRBJ1-5

CDR3aa: ATSTMNSHEQY
d_gene: -
len: 11
v_gene: TRBV15
j_gene: TRBJ2-7

CDR3aa: AIMAYPSTDTQY
d_gene: -
len: 12
v_gene: TRBV10-3
j_gene: TRBJ2-3

CDR3aa: SVEGNREETQY
d_gene: -
len: 11
v_gene: TRBV29-1
j_gene: TRBJ2-5

CDR3aa: AGALKPDEQY
d_gene: -
len: 10
v_gene: TRBV6-6
j_gene: TRBJ2-7

CDR3aa: ASSSSGGGTDTQY
d_gene: -
len: 13
v_gene: TRBV27
j_gene: TRBJ2-3

CDR3aa: ASSVGPSGSYEQY
d_gene: TRBD2
len: 13
v_gene: TRBV9
j_gene: TRBJ2-7

CDR3aa: ASSTEISGNTIY
d_gene: -
len: 12
v_gene: TRBV6-5
j_gene: TRBJ1-3

CDR3aa: SVEKFSGANVLT
d_gene: -
len: 12
v_gene: TRBV29-1
j_gene: TRBJ2-6

CDR3aa: ASSWTSGPIDAF
d_gene: -
len: 12
v_gene: TRBV28
j_gene: TRBJ1-1

CDR3aa: ASSPKTGGTPGTQY
d_gene: TRBD1
len: 14
v_gene: TRBV9
j_gene: TRBJ2-5

CDR3aa: ASSRRDRDGYT
d_gene: TRBD1
len: 11
v_gene: TRBV5-1
j_gene: TRBJ1-2

CDR3aa: ASSGGLGEQY
d_gene: -
len: 10
v_gene: TRBV25-1
j_gene: TRBJ2-7

CDR3aa: ASSFRGGQNYEQY
d_gene: TRBD2
len: 13
v_gene: TRBV11-3
j_gene: TRBJ2-7

CDR3aa: ATSRAGRVRETQY
d_gene: -
len: 13
v_gene: TRBV15
j_gene: TRBJ2-5

CDR3aa: ASSFGATNYGYT
d_gene: -
len: 12
v_gene: TRBV28
j_gene: TRBJ1-2

CDR3aa: ASKDRWDEQF
d_gene: -
len: 10
v_gene: TRBV28
j_gene: TRBJ2-1

CDR3aa: ASSQEVGRETQY
d_gene: -
len: 12
v_gene: TRBV4-2
j_gene: TRBJ2-5

CDR3aa: ARSSRGAGEADTQY
d_gene: TRBD2
len: 14
v_gene: TRBV27
j_gene: TRBJ2-3

CDR3aa: SVVNRVEQY
d_gene: -
len: 9
v_gene: TRBV29-1
j_gene: TRBJ2-7

CDR3aa: ASSLLSGSLPYEQY
d_gene: TRBD2
len: 14
v_gene: TRBV4-1
j_gene: TRBJ2-7

CDR3aa: ASRSPPGHTEAF
d_gene: -
len: 12
v_gene: TRBV5-1
j_gene: TRBJ1-1

CDR3aa: ASSEASGTGGSNQPQH
d_gene: TRBD1
len: 16
v_gene: TRBV6-1
j_gene: TRBJ1-5

CDR3aa: SARPGRLNQPQH
d_gene: -
len: 12
v_gene: TRBV29-1
j_gene: TRBJ1-5